Shown below are 28 T cell receptor beta chains from a single sample sequenced in a study of T-cell memory formation after mild COVID-19. From the 5' RACE reads, TCRdb called clonotypes with MiXCR, one entry per CDR3 protein. The table has hundreds of thousands of distinct CDR3 sequences, 15% to 20% seen once; the top ten hold roughly 12%. The sample was PBMCs or a T cell subset sorted from them (not recorded which). Receptors originate from an adult woman who had mild COVID-19 (a few samples of this study predate the infection). Cell type and time point are not known.

This chain connects TRBV20-1 to TRBJ2-5; D perhaps matches TRBD2 (5 bases). The CDR3 is 16 residues long. V lost 2 bases, J lost 2 bases, and 18 bases lay in between. Germline assignment: CDR1 DFQATT and CDR2 SNEGSKA (reference sequence). CDR3 nucleotides: TGCAGTGCTAGATTTGGTTCGTCAGAGGGACAAGAGACCCAGTACTTC. Protein sequence: CSARFGSSEGQETQYF.

This clonotype was observed a few times. J is TRBJ2-3 and V is TRBV4-1; 9 positions agree with TRBD2. Trimming cost V 4 bases and J 0 bases; bases outside gene matches: 5. Germline V gene sequence: CDR1 MGHRA, CDR2 YSYEKL. The CDR3 has 16 residues. CDR3 coding DNA: TGCGCCAGCAGCCCCCGCGGGGGGGGGAGCACAGATACGCAGTATTTT. Encoded protein: CASSPRGGGSTDTQYF.

This clonotype was seen only a few times. CDR3 nucleotides: TGTGCCAGCAGCGCCGGGACGGAAAAACCTAACTATGGCTACACCTTC. It is translated as CASSAGTEKPNYGYTF. The chain employs TRBV9 and TRBJ1-2; a possible D gene is TRBD1 (5 bases). Germline CDR1 reads SGDLS; CDR2 reads YYNGEE. CDR3 length: 16 residues. Trimming cost V 3 bases and J 0 bases, with 15 bases left between them.

This clonotype has at least ten counts. The chain recombines TRBV3-1 with TRBJ2-1; TRBD2 agrees at 11 bases. Germline V gene data show CDR1 as LGHDT and CDR2 as YNNKEL (reference sequence). CDR3 length: 17 residues. V lost 0 bases, J lost 9 bases, and 10 bases stayed unmatched. The CDR3 DNA is TGTGCCAGCAGCCAAGATTTGGCTAGCGGGAGGAGGGGTGAGCAGTTCTTC. The encoded protein is CASSQDLASGRRGEQFF.

V is TRBV19 and J is TRBJ1-1; D unresolved. V was pared by 3 bases and J by 2 bases, with 7 bases between. This CDR3 has 13 amino acids. CDR1 and CDR2 from the germline V gene are LNHDA and SQIVND (reference sequence). The CDR3 sequence is CASSILVNTEAFF. For the CDR3, the DNA is TGTGCCAGTAGTATTCTGGTTAACACTGAAGCTTTCTTT. Filled out from reference TRBV19 and TRBJ1-1, the complete variable domain reads DGGITQSPKYLFRKEGQNVTLSCEQNLNHDAMYWYRQDPGQGLRLIYYSQIVNDFQKGDIAEGYSVSREKKESFPLTVTSAQKNPTAFYLCASSILVNTEAFFGQGTRLTVV.

This clonotype has just a few counts. V and J are TRBV15 and TRBJ2-1, with TRBD1 identical over 7 bases. This CDR3 is 14 amino acids long. V trimming: 6 bases; J trimming: 4 bases; junction bases outside the gene matches: 6. Germline V lookup: CDR1 LNHNV, CDR2 YYDKDF (reference sequence). The CDR3 spells CATSPTGFYNEQFF. The CDR3 bases are TGTGCCACCAGTCCGACAGGGTTTTACAATGAGCAGTTCTTC. The full variable domain, its missing parts supplied by reference TRBV15 and TRBJ2-1, is DAMVIQNPRYQVTQFGKPVTLSCSQTLNHNVMYWYQQKSSQAPKLLFHYYDKDFNNEADTPDNFQSRRPNTSFCFLDIRSPGLGDTAMYLCATSPTGFYNEQFFGPGTRLTVL.

This clonotype turned up a few times. The chain couples TRBV27 to TRBJ1-2, with TRBD1 identical over 7 bases. The J segment lost 7 bases and the V segment lost 3 bases, leaving 5 bases of the junction unmatched. The CDR3 runs 13 residues. In germline, CDR1 is MNHEY, CDR2 SMNVEV (reference sequence). The CDR3 nucleotides are TGTGCCAGCAGTTTGGGACAGTTGGGTGGCTACACCTTC. This sequence encodes CASSLGQLGGYTF.

The DNA for the CDR3 is TGTGCCAGCAGTCCCCACCGGCGGGATCAGCCCCAGCATTTT. This gives the protein CASSPHRRDQPQHF. The chain couples TRBV6-5 to TRBJ1-5, with no clear D. V lost 5 bases to trimming and J lost 5 bases, with 13 bases between them. Germline CDR1 and CDR2: MNHEY and SVGAGI. The CDR3 length is 14 residues.

V and J are TRBV4-1 and TRBJ1-6, with TRBD1 as a possible D gene (6 bases). The V gene lost 0 bases and the J gene lost 9 bases, with 15 bases spanning the gap. This CDR3 spans 16 amino acids. Germline loops: CDR1 MGHRA, CDR2 YSYEKL. Here the CDR3 DNA reads TGCGCCAGCAGCCAAGATGGAAGGGGGAGCGGTTCACCCCTCCACTTT. This translates into CASSQDGRGSGSPLHF.

This clonotype was observed a handful of times. This chain connects TRBV7-2 to TRBJ1-2, with D tentatively TRBD1 (5 bases). Trimming took 5 bases from V and 10 from J, leaving 14 bases between them. The CDR3 covers 12 residues. Germline V gene lookup returns CDR1 SGHTA and CDR2 FQGNSA. CDR3 region: CASSDPPGFYTF. The CDR3 nucleotides read TGTGCCAGCAGCGACCCTCCAGGGTTCTACACCTTC.

The chain recombines TRBV28 with TRBJ2-2; no reliable D call. The CDR3 sequence is 14 residues long. Looked up from germline, CDR1 is MDHEN and CDR2 is SYDVKM. Trimming took off 3 bases at V and 1 base at J, with 6 bases between the two ends. The CDR3 sequence is CASSFPQNTGELFF. DNA for the CDR3: TGTGCCAGCAGTTTCCCCCAGAACACCGGGGAGCTGTTTTTT.

The sample holds many counts of this clonotype. V usage is TRBV12-3 or TRBV12-4 and J usage is TRBJ2-2, with TRBD2 matching over 8 bases. Trimming took 2 bases from V and 5 from J; bases not matched to a gene: 7. The CDR3 totals 16 residues. The CDR3 reads CASSLSGRVVTGELFF. The CDR3 DNA sequence: TGTGCCAGCAGTTTATCCGGGAGGGTTGTAACCGGGGAGCTGTTTTTT.

This clonotype has just a few counts. The chain couples TRBV4-1 to TRBJ1-2, with D possibly TRBD1 on 6 matching bases. This CDR3 region has 18 residues. Germline V gene sequence: CDR1 MGHRA, CDR2 YSYEKL. Trimming left V 0 bases short and J 3 bases short, with 20 bases between. In DNA form, the CDR3 reads TGCGCCAGCAGCCAAGATTGGGGGGCAGGGTTGAGGGACTATGGCTACACCTTC. Translated, it gives CASSQDWGAGLRDYGYTF.

This sequence joins TRBV27 and TRBJ1-1; no reliable D call. The CDR3 totals 14 residues. Germline assignment: CDR1 MNHEY and CDR2 SMNVEV (reference sequence). Trimming cost V 4 bases and J 5 bases, with 14 bases left between them. This CDR3 reads CASSYALGGTEAFF. CDR3 sequence (DNA): TGTGCCAGCAGTTACGCACTGGGAGGGACTGAAGCTTTCTTT.

The CDR3 DNA follows: TGTGCCAGCAGTTACGCGACAATGAACACTGAAGCTTTCTTT. This encodes CASSYATMNTEAFF. The chain employs TRBV6-5 and TRBJ1-1; D call uncertain. Between the trimmed V and J ends, which lost 2 bases and 0 bases, there was a span of 7 bases. The CDR3 contains 14 residues. Germline CDR1 MNHEY, CDR2 SVGAGI.

This chain connects TRBV18 to TRBJ1-1, with TRBD1 as a possible D gene (5 bases). CDR1 KGHSH and CDR2 LQKENI come from the germline V gene. This CDR3 comprises 15 residues. Deletions cut 0 bases from V and 2 bases from J, with 10 bases between. CDR3 loop: CASSPPGVRNTEAFF. The CDR3 coding sequence is TGTGCCAGCTCACCACCGGGGGTCCGTAACACTGAAGCTTTCTTT.

CDR3 protein: CASTSGRSYNEQFF. The CDR3 region has the DNA TGTGCCAGCACTAGCGGGAGGTCCTACAATGAGCAGTTCTTC. The chain links TRBV5-6 to TRBJ2-1; TRBD2 matches 11 bases. This CDR3 comprises 14 residues. V shed 6 bases, J shed 1 base, and the junction held 0 bases outside the gene matches. Germline V lookup: CDR1 SGHDT, CDR2 YYEEEE.

The V call is TRBV14, the J call TRBJ1-2, with no clear D. Per germline, CDR1 SGHDN and CDR2 FVKESK. V was trimmed by 1 base and J by 8 bases, leaving 11 bases between them. The CDR3 is 13 residues long. CDR3 nucleotide sequence: TGTGCCAGCAGCCAAGGTTTACTGATGGGCTACACCTTC. Encoded protein: CASSQGLLMGYTF. The full variable domain, with the rest looked up from reference TRBV14 and TRBJ1-2, is EAGVTQFPSHSVIEKGQTVTLRCDPISGHDNLYWYRRVMGKEIKFLLHFVKESKQDESGMPNNRFLAERTGGTYSTLKVQPAELEDSGVYFCASSQGLLMGYTFGSGTRLTVV.

V gene TRBV9 combines with J gene TRBJ2-3; D might be TRBD2 (5 bases). The V gene's germline CDR1 is SGDLS and CDR2 YYNGEE. The V gene lost 4 bases and the J gene lost 7 bases, with 10 bases spanning the gap. This CDR3 spans 12 amino acids. CDR3 protein: CASSREPNTQYF. The CDR3, as DNA: TGTGCCAGCAGCCGGGAACCGAATACGCAGTATTTT.

The chain recombines TRBV6-2 or TRBV6-3 with TRBJ1-6; D is unclear. Germline V gives CDR1 MNHEY, CDR2 SVGEGT. The CDR3 runs 14 residues. Between the trimmed V and J ends, which lost 6 bases and 10 bases, there was a span of 16 bases. CDR3 DNA sequence: TGTGCCAGCAGCCAGACCAGGTTCCGGTCACCCCTCCACTTT. Amino acids: CASSQTRFRSPLHF.

This clonotype was seen ten or more times. The chain uses TRBV5-4 and TRBJ2-1; the match to TRBD2 covers 13 bases. J lost 4 bases, V lost 4 bases, and 2 bases had no gene match. Germline V gene data show CDR1 as SGHNT and CDR2 as YYREEE (reference sequence). This CDR3 region has 15 residues. In nucleotides, the CDR3 is TGTGCCAGCAGCCGGGGACTAGCGGGGTACAATGAGCAGTTCTTC. Its protein product is CASSRGLAGYNEQFF.

This clonotype was counted only a few times. V usage is TRBV7-9 and J usage is TRBJ2-7; D unclear. The germline CDR1 and CDR2 sequences are SEHNR and FQNEAQ (reference sequence). CDR3 size: 14 residues. V lost 1 base and J 2 bases, leaving 9 bases between the germline ends. In nucleotides, the CDR3 is TGTGCCAGCAGCTTAGTACCCGGTACCTACGAGCAGTACTTC. This translates into CASSLVPGTYEQYF.

This clonotype was seen a few times. The chain carries TRBV5-6 and TRBJ2-2; 8 nucleotides match TRBD1. V lost 1 base and J lost 6; bases outside the gene matches: 5. Germline loops: CDR1 SGHDT, CDR2 YYEEEE. The CDR3 has 15 amino acids. CDR3 nucleotides: TGTGCCAGCAGCTTGAGCCTGACAGGGGCCGGGGAGCTGTTTTTT. It translates to CASSLSLTGAGELFF.

This clonotype has just a few counts. The chain links TRBV11-2 to TRBJ2-3, with 8 bases that match TRBD2. The germline V gene encodes CDR1 SGHAT and CDR2 FQNNGV. The V and J ends lost 6 bases and 0 bases, in that order; junction bases with no gene match: 8. The CDR3 runs to 16 residues. The CDR3 region has the DNA TGTGCCAGCAGACCCACTAGCGGCCTTAGCACAGATACGCAGTATTTT. It is translated as CASRPTSGLSTDTQYF. Variable domain in full (rest from reference TRBV11-2 and TRBJ2-3): EAGVAQSPRYKIIEKRQSVAFWCNPISGHATLYWYQQILGQGPKLLIQFQNNGVVDDSQLPKDRFSAERLKGVDSTLKIQPAKLEDSAVYLCASRPTSGLSTDTQYFGPGTRLTVL.

The V and J genes are TRBV5-5 and TRBJ2-7; tentatively, D is TRBD1 (6 bases). The germline CDR1 and CDR2 sequences are SGHKS and YYEKEE (reference sequence). The V and J ends lost 0 bases and 2 bases respectively, with 12 bases between them. The CDR3 is 15 amino acids. This CDR3 is CASSLGTVLPYEQYF. CDR3 in DNA: TGTGCCAGCAGCTTGGGGACAGTGCTACCCTACGAGCAGTACTTC.

This clonotype was counted a few times. The J gene is TRBJ1-6, the V gene TRBV20-1, with D tentatively TRBD1 (6 bases). Germline V CDR1 and CDR2: DFQATT, SNEGSKA (reference sequence). The CDR3 runs to 15 residues. Deletions cut 6 bases from V and 9 bases from J, with 21 bases between. CDR3 in DNA: TGCAGTGCATCAAAGGGGGTTTTGGAGGGTTCACCCCTCCACTTT. Translation gives CSASKGVLEGSPLHF.

This clonotype was found a few times. V is TRBV24-1 and J is TRBJ1-2; D is possibly TRBD1 (5 bases). V lost 4 bases to trimming and J lost 3 bases, with 11 bases between them. Germline-derived CDR1 and CDR2 are KGHDR and SFDVKD. The CDR3 extends over 14 amino acids. The chain's CDR3 is CATSDVGTDYGYTF. CDR3 DNA sequence: TGTGCCACCAGTGACGTAGGGACGGACTATGGCTACACCTTC.

The gene calls are TRBV6-2 or TRBV6-3 and TRBJ2-7, with D maybe TRBD2 (6 bases). V gave up 2 bases and J gave up 0 bases, with 11 bases separating them. Germline CDR1 and CDR2: MNHEY and SVGEGT. The CDR3 loop spans 15 amino acids. The DNA of the CDR3 is TGTGCCAGCAGTTACGGCGGGACCGGCTCCTACGAGCAGTACTTC. This gives the protein CASSYGGTGSYEQYF.